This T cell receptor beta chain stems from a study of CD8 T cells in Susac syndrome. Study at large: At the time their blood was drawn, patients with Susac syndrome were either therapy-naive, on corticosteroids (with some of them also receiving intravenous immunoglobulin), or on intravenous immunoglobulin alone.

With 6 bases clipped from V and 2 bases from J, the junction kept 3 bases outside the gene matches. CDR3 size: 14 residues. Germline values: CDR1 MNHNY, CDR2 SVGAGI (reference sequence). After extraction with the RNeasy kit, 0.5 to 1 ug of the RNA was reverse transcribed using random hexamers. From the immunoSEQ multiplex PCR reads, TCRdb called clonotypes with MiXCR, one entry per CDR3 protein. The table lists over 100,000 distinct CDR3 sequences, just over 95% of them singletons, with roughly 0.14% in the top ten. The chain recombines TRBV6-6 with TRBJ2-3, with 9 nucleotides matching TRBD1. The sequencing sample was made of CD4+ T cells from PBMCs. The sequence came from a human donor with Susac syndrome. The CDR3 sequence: CASSRQGVTDTQYF. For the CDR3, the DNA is TGTGCCAGCAGCCGACAGGGGGTCACAGATACGCAGTATTTT.